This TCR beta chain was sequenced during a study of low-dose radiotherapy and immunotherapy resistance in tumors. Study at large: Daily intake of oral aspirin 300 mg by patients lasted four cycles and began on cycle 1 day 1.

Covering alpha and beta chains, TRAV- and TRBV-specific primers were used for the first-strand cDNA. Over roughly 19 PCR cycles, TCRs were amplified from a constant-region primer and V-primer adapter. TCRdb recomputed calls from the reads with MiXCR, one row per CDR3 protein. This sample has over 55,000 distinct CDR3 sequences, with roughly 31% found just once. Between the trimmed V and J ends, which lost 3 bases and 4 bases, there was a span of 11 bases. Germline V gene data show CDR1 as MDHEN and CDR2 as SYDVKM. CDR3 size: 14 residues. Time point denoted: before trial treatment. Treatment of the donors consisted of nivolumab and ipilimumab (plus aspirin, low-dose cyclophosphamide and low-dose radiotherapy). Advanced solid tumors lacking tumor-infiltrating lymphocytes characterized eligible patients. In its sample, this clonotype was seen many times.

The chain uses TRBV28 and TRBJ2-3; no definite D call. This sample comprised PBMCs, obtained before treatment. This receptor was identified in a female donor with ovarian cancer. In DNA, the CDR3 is TGTGCCAGCAGTTTTAAGCTTTCGGCAGATACGCAGTATTTT. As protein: CASSFKLSADTQYF. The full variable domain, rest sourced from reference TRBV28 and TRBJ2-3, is DVKVTQSSRYLVKRTGEKVFLECVQDMDHENMFWYRQDPGLGLRLIYFSYDVKMKEKGDIPEGYSVSREKKERFSLILESASTNQTSMYLCASSFKLSADTQYFGPGTRLTVL.